This entry is about one T cell receptor beta chain. 5'RACE template switching built TCR beta cDNA with unique molecular identifiers. With the 5' RACE reads reprocessed, TCRdb shows one record per CDR3 protein and no DNA. The specimen's table records about 260,000 distinct CDR3 sequences. Germline V gene lookup returns CDR1 SNHLY and CDR2 FYNNEI. The CDR3 contains 17 residues. The data were taken from a study of T cells expressing NK-cell markers. The V and J genes are TRBV2 and TRBJ2-6; TCRdb gives TRBD1 as the D gene, but with no DNA this cannot be confirmed. This clonotype originated in a man between 18 and 35 years old in good health. Sample: blood T cells: a sorted CD56 or NKG2C T cell subset, CD4+ or CD8+ T cells, or bulk PBMC T cells (not recorded which). CDR3 loop: CASRLDRVQSGANVLTF.